The 13 T cell receptor beta chains below all came from one sample that was sequenced in a study of cytomegalovirus exposure and HLA in healthy donors (dated by TCRdb to the late 2010s). Library preparation was by the immunoSEQ multiplex PCR assay. For the multiplex PCR, a mixture combining 60 forward primers for TCR Vbeta segments and 13 reverse primers for TCR Jbeta segments was used. TCRdb stores this immuneACCESS table with in-frame sequences only. Part of the clones is absent; in the studies checked, under half of the shortfall reflects unresolved V genes, and no reason is known for the rest. The sample data list 250,000 to 300,000 clones, and roughly 86% of these were observed just once. Jointly, the top ten make up roughly 2% of the sample. Sequenced input: PBMCs. These receptors came from a woman in her 40s in good health and CMV-seropositive.

This rearrangement joins TRBV6-6 to TRBJ2-5, with a tentative D call TRBD2 (7 bases). V was cut by 6 bases and J by 4 bases, with 9 bases left in between. CDR3 size: 12 residues. Per germline, CDR1 MNHNY and CDR2 SVGAGI (reference sequence). The CDR3 is CASRGGGETQYF. The CDR3 region has the DNA TGTGCCAGCAGAGGGGGGGGAGAGACCCAGTACTTC.

The chain carries TRBV11-3 and TRBJ2-1; 7 nucleotides agree with TRBD2. Germline V gene sequence: CDR1 SGHNT, CDR2 YENEEA. Germline trimming cut 1 base from V and 8 bases from J; bases unmatched to any gene: 8. This CDR3 is built from 15 residues. CDR3 coding DNA: TGTGCCAGCAGCTTAGGAGGCCTCGGGAGGTATGAGCAGTTCTTC. This encodes CASSLGGLGRYEQFF.

This sequence joins TRBV7-6 and TRBJ1-1; TRBD1 matches at 10 bases. The junction had 2 bases not matched to a gene; V was cut back by 2 bases and J by 5 bases. There are 14 residues in the CDR3. Germline V CDR1 and CDR2: SGHVS, FNYEAQ. For the CDR3, the DNA is TGTGCCAGCAGCTTATCGGACAGGGGGACTGAAGCTTTCTTT. Translation gives CASSLSDRGTEAFF.

V and J are TRBV6-5 and TRBJ2-7, with D perhaps TRBD1 (5 bases). The CDR3 is made up of 14 amino acids. V lost 7 bases to trimming and J lost 6 bases, with 19 bases between them. CDR1 MNHEY and CDR2 SVGAGI come from the germline V gene. The CDR3 here is CASTRTGPVGEQYF. The CDR3 nucleotides are TGTGCCAGCACCCGAACAGGTCCTGTGGGCGAGCAGTACTTC.

This sequence joins TRBV30 and TRBJ1-5; D is perhaps TRBD1 (5 bases). Per germline, CDR1 GTSNPN and CDR2 SVGIG (reference sequence). Between the trimmed V and J ends, which lost 3 bases and 6 bases, there was a span of 15 bases. This CDR3 comprises 14 residues. CDR3 sequence reads: CAWSKGWGGQPQHF. CDR3 in DNA: TGTGCCTGGAGCAAGGGATGGGGGGGTCAGCCCCAGCATTTT.

This CDR3 is CASKATELNTEAFF. CDR3 nucleotides: TGTGCCAGCAAAGCGACAGAGCTAAACACTGAAGCTTTCTTT. The rearrangement uses TRBV7-6 and TRBJ1-1; tentatively, D is TRBD1 (5 bases). From germline, CDR1 is SGHVS and CDR2 FNYEAQ. The CDR3 is 14 amino acids. V lost 7 bases and J 2 bases, leaving 14 bases between the germline ends.

The chain joins TRBV5-1 to TRBJ2-1, with unresolved D. The CDR3 is 12 amino acids. The germline CDR1 and CDR2 sequences are SGHRS and YFSETQ. The germline V and J ends were trimmed by 0 bases and 10 bases, with 8 bases remaining between them. The CDR3 sequence: CASSLGLREQFF. The CDR3 DNA sequence: TGCGCCAGCAGCTTGGGCCTGCGGGAGCAGTTCTTC. Combining the CDR3 with reference TRBV5-1 and TRBJ2-1 gives the whole variable domain KAGVTQTPRYLIKTRGQQVTLSCSPISGHRSVSWYQQTPGQGLQFLFEYFSETQRNKGNFPGRFSGRQFSNSRSEMNVSTLELGDSALYLCASSLGLREQFFGPGTRLTVL.

V gene TRBV4-2 combines with J gene TRBJ1-2; possible D gene TRBD1, 6 bases. V was clipped by 0 bases and J by 8 bases, with 13 bases between them. Germline-derived CDR1 and CDR2 are LGHNA and YNFKEQ. The CDR3 is made up of 14 amino acids. The CDR3 region has the DNA TGTGCCAGCAGCCAAGAAGGGGGGGGTCTGGGCTACACCTTC. It specifies CASSQEGGGLGYTF.

This clone was picked up a small number of times. The rearrangement links TRBV7-8 to TRBJ2-1, with TRBD2 identical over 10 bases. V lost 1 base and J lost 8; bases outside the gene matches: 5. CDR3 length: 15 amino acids. CDR1 is SGHVS and CDR2 is FQNEAQ in the germline V gene. The CDR3 protein is CASSLGLAGEHEQFF. The CDR3 bases are TGTGCCAGCAGCTTAGGTCTAGCGGGAGAGCATGAGCAGTTCTTC.

The chain carries TRBV6-5 and TRBJ2-7, with TRBD2 matching 10 bases. This CDR3 contains 15 residues. The germline CDR1 and CDR2 sequences are MNHEY and SVGAGI. With 6 bases clipped from V and 2 bases from J, the junction kept 7 bases outside the gene matches. The CDR3 loop is CASRSGTSGTYEQYF. The CDR3 coding sequence is TGTGCCAGCAGAAGCGGTACTAGCGGGACCTACGAGCAGTACTTC.

The rearrangement links TRBV11-2 to TRBJ2-3; maybe TRBD2 (6 bases). Germline V gives CDR1 SGHAT, CDR2 FQNNGV. The CDR3 sequence is 16 residues long. Trimming took 1 base from V and 5 from J, leaving 16 bases between them. The CDR3 loop reads CASSLGHGTYRDTQYF. Written as DNA, the CDR3 is TGTGCCAGCAGCTTAGGACATGGGACTTATAGAGATACGCAGTATTTT.

The CDR3 here is CSVARDREVNNEQFF. DNA for the CDR3: TGCAGCGTTGCCCGAGACAGGGAAGTTAACAATGAGCAGTTCTTC. The chain carries TRBV29-1 and TRBJ2-1; 7 bases agree with TRBD1. Per the germline V gene, CDR1 is SQVTM and CDR2 is ANQGSEA. CDR3 length: 15 residues. V gave up 4 bases and J gave up 5 bases; unmatched junction bases: 11.

This clone showed up just once. The genes are TRBV28 and TRBJ1-2; a possible D gene is TRBD1 (5 bases). V was pared by 5 bases and J by 5 bases, with 9 bases between. The CDR3 has 12 residues. Germline V gene lookup returns CDR1 MDHEN and CDR2 SYDVKM. CDR3 bases: TGTGCCAGCAGTCAAGACAGATATGGCTACACCTTC. This sequence encodes CASSQDRYGYTF.